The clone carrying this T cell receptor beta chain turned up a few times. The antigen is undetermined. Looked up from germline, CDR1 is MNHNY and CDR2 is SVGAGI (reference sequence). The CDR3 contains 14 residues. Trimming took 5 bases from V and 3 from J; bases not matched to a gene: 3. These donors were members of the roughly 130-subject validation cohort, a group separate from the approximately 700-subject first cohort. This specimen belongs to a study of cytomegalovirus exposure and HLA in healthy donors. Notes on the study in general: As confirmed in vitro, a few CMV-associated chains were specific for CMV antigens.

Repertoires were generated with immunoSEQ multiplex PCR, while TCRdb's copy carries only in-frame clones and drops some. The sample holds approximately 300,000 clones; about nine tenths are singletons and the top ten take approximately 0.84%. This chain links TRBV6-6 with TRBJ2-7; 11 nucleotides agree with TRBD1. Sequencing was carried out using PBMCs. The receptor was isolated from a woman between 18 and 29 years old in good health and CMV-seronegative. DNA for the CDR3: TGTGCCAGCAGTGCCGGGACAGGGGGCTACGAGCAGTACTTC. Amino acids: CASSAGTGGYEQYF.